The 30 T cell receptor beta chains below come from one sample, sequenced in a study of T cells after yellow fever vaccination. TCRdb re-called the 5' RACE reads through MiXCR, storing one row per CDR3 protein. The table has approximately 600,000 distinct CDR3 sequences, over 9% seen once. This specimen consisted of PBMCs, obtained on the day of the yellow fever booster vaccination. The source of these receptors is a man aged 25-45 years who received the YFV17D yellow fever vaccine.

The chain uses TRBV4-2 and TRBJ2-7, with a tentative D call TRBD1 (5 bases). This CDR3 has 16 amino acids. Germline-derived CDR1 and CDR2 are LGHNA and YNFKEQ. V was cut by 1 base and J by 4 bases, with 17 bases left in between. CDR3 in amino acids: CASSQGQGASSYEQYF. CDR3 coding DNA: TGTGCCAGCAGCCAAGGTCAAGGGGCTAGTTCGTACGAGCAGTACTTC.

This chain joins TRBV28 and TRBJ1-4, with a weak D call TRBD1 (5 bases). Germline CDR1 reads MDHEN; CDR2 reads SYDVKM. V dropped 10 bases and J dropped 6 bases, with 15 bases sitting between them. This CDR3 region has 13 residues. The CDR3 is CATKRGVDEKLFF. The DNA of the CDR3 is TGTGCCACCAAGCGAGGGGTGGATGAAAAACTGTTTTTT.

This chain uses TRBV6-4 with TRBJ2-7; 14 bases fit TRBD2. The junction had 8 bases not matched to a gene; V was cut back by 5 bases and J by 5 bases. Germline V gives CDR1 MRHNA, CDR2 SNTAGT. This CDR3 comprises 16 residues. The CDR3 bases are TGTGCCAGCAGTAAGACCGGGACTAGCGGGAGCGACGAGCAGTACTTC. It encodes CASSKTGTSGSDEQYF.

This clonotype was picked up a small number of times. The chain employs TRBV7-8 and TRBJ2-7; TRBD2 matches at 8 bases. The V gene's germline CDR1 is SGHVS and CDR2 FQNEAQ. The CDR3 extends over 14 amino acids. The junction had 9 bases not matched to a gene; V was cut back by 5 bases and J by 6 bases. The DNA of the CDR3 is TGTGCCAGCAGCAGGGGACTAGGGTACCTCGAGCAGTACTTC. Protein product: CASSRGLGYLEQYF.

The rearrangement joins TRBV4-3 to TRBJ2-2; 7 nucleotides match TRBD2. CDR3 size: 16 residues. CDR1 and CDR2 from the germline V gene are LGHNA and YSLEER. The J segment lost 6 bases and the V segment lost 0 bases, leaving 7 bases of the junction unmatched. CDR3 sequence: CASSQDWTRGPGELFF. The CDR3 coding sequence is TGCGCCAGCAGCCAAGATTGGACTAGGGGCCCCGGGGAGCTGTTTTTT.

This clonotype was counted a few times. V and J are TRBV11-1 and TRBJ2-5; 8 bases are a match to TRBD2. Germline CDR1 and CDR2: SGHAT and FQDESV (reference sequence). The CDR3 contains 20 residues. The ends lost 5 bases at V and 0 bases at J; junction bases unmatched: 20. The CDR3 bases are TGTGCCAGCAGCCCACTGTTCCGGGTTGAAAAAGCGGGAGACCAAGAGACCCAGTACTTC. Protein sequence: CASSPLFRVEKAGDQETQYF.

The chain joins TRBV5-1 to TRBJ2-5, with 8 bases identical to TRBD1. V was pared by 0 bases and J by 5 bases, with 3 bases of the junction left unmatched. Germline loops: CDR1 SGHRS, CDR2 YFSETQ. The CDR3 extends over 14 amino acids. The CDR3 region is CASSLAGGTETQYF. As DNA, the CDR3 is TGCGCCAGCAGCTTGGCAGGGGGCACGGAGACCCAGTACTTC.

CDR3 nucleotides: TGTGCCAGCAGTTTTTTGCCCGACTCGATCTCCTACAATGAGCAGTTCTTC. Translation gives CASSFLPDSISYNEQFF. The rearrangement uses TRBV12-3 or TRBV12-4 and TRBJ2-1; D gene unclear. The germline V and J ends were trimmed by 3 bases and 0 bases, with 15 bases remaining between them. CDR3 size: 17 residues.

This clonotype appeared a few times. This chain links TRBV6-5 with TRBJ2-7; D possibly corresponds to TRBD2 (5 bases). Germline assignment: CDR1 MNHEY and CDR2 SVGAGI. Trimming took off 5 bases at V and 3 bases at J, with 14 bases between the two ends. The CDR3 totals 14 residues. The CDR3 protein is CASSLLATNYEQYF. The CDR3 bases are TGTGCCAGCAGTCTGTTAGCGACTAACTACGAGCAGTACTTC.

This clonotype was found a few times. V usage is TRBV5-4 and J usage is TRBJ2-2; D tentatively reads TRBD1 or TRBD2 (6 bases each). Germline assignment: CDR1 SGHNT and CDR2 YYREEE (reference sequence). Trimming took off 5 bases at V and 5 bases at J, with 16 bases between the two ends. The CDR3 is made up of 15 amino acids. The CDR3 here is CASRAGHIPTGELFF. As DNA, the CDR3 is TGTGCCAGCAGGGCGGGACACATACCTACCGGGGAGCTGTTTTTT.

The chain couples TRBV13 to TRBJ1-1; tentative D call: TRBD1 (5 bases). Per germline, CDR1 PRHDT and CDR2 FYEKMQ (reference sequence). This CDR3 region has 16 residues. Trimming removed 0 bases from V and 4 bases from J, with 15 bases in between. For the CDR3, the DNA is TGTGCCAGCAGCTTAGGCGGACGGTCGGGGCTCACTGAAGCTTTCTTT. Amino acid sequence: CASSLGGRSGLTEAFF. Full variable domain (outside the CDR3, taken from reference TRBV13 and TRBJ1-1): AAGVIQSPRHLIKEKRETATLKCYPIPRHDTVYWYQQGPGQDPQFLISFYEKMQSDKGSIPDRFSAQQFSDYHSELNMSSLELGDSALYFCASSLGGRSGLTEAFFGQGTRLTVV.

The J gene is TRBJ2-1, the V gene TRBV7-2; D possibly corresponds to TRBD2 (5 bases). Germline values: CDR1 SGHTA, CDR2 FQGNSA. This CDR3 contains 14 residues. The V and J ends lost 6 bases and 7 bases respectively, with 16 bases between them. CDR3 bases: TGTGCCAGCAGACGAGGCCCCCCGGGAAATGAGCAGTTCTTC. It is translated as CASRRGPPGNEQFF. Full variable domain (remainder filled in from reference TRBV7-2 and TRBJ2-1): GAGVSQSPSNKVTEKGKDVELRCDPISGHTALYWYRQSLGQGLEFLIYFQGNSAPDKSGLPSDRFSAERTGGSVSTLTIQRTQQEDSAVYLCASRRGPPGNEQFFGPGTRLTVL.

The sample holds a few counts of this clonotype. The chain employs TRBV27 and TRBJ1-6; D gene uncertain. The CDR3 consists of 12 residues. CDR1 and CDR2 (germline): MNHEY, SMNVEV (reference sequence). V was clipped by 6 bases and J by 9 bases, with 9 bases between them. CDR3: CASRVAGSPLHF. Written as DNA, the CDR3 is TGTGCCAGCAGAGTGGCAGGTTCACCCCTCCACTTT.

V is TRBV27 and J is TRBJ1-5; the D gene is possibly TRBD1 (5 bases). Germline CDR1 MNHEY, CDR2 SMNVEV (reference sequence). V was cut by 3 bases and J by 7 bases, with 13 bases left in between. This CDR3 has 14 residues. This chain's CDR3 is CASSLWGIGQPQHF. The DNA of the CDR3 is TGTGCCAGCAGTTTGTGGGGGATCGGGCAGCCCCAGCATTTT.

This clonotype was counted many times. The genes are TRBV20-1 and TRBJ2-1; D might be TRBD2 (5 bases). This CDR3 is 14 amino acids long. Trimming stripped 3 bases from V and 2 bases from J, with 11 bases between. Germline CDR1 and CDR2: DFQATT and SNEGSKA (reference sequence). In nucleotides, the CDR3 is TGCAGTGCTAGCGAACCGGGAACCTACAATGAGCAGTTCTTC. This codes for CSASEPGTYNEQFF.

The rearrangement links TRBV4-2 to TRBJ2-7; the D gene is possibly TRBD2 (6 bases). There are 13 residues in the CDR3. V was shortened by 5 bases and J by 6 bases, with 14 bases between the two germline ends. CDR1 LGHNA and CDR2 YNFKEQ come from the germline V gene. CDR3 sequence: CASSTEAGFEQYF. CDR3 coding DNA: TGTGCCAGCAGCACCGAGGCGGGGTTCGAGCAGTACTTC.

To note about this clonotype: Mismatch with germline at one junction end may stem from a read error. The genes are TRBV9 and TRBJ2-1, with D possibly matching TRBD2 (5 bases). The CDR3 contains 16 residues. Germline V lookup: CDR1 SGDLS, CDR2 YYNGEE. The CDR3 loop is CASSVAPSSSNNEQFF. The CDR3 nucleotides read TGTGCCAGCAGCGTAGCTCCTAGCAGCTCCAACAATGAGCAGTTCTTC.

This clonotype was recorded a few times. Its ends do not fully match the called genes, so a read error is possible. This chain connects TRBV12-3 or TRBV12-4 to TRBJ2-1, with 10 bases fitting TRBD2. This CDR3 has 18 residues. CDR3: CACSFRSSSGSLHNEQFF. In DNA form, the CDR3 reads TGTGCCTGCAGTTTTCGGTCTTCTAGCGGGAGTCTCCACAATGAGCAGTTCTTC.

This clonotype was recorded once. This chain links TRBV20-1 with TRBJ1-6; possibly TRBD1 for D (5 bases). The V end lost 3 bases, the J end lost 9 bases, and 12 bases lay between the germline ends. The CDR3 is 13 amino acids. In germline, CDR1 is DFQATT, CDR2 SNEGSKA (reference sequence). The CDR3 nucleotides read TGCAGTGCTAGTATCCAGGGCGCTTCACCCCTCCACTTT. Protein: CSASIQGASPLHF.

The J gene is TRBJ2-4, the V gene TRBV11-2; D uncertain. The CDR3 is 14 residues long. Looked up from germline, CDR1 is SGHAT and CDR2 is FQNNGV. With 3 bases removed from V and 7 bases from J, the gap between germline ends came to 13 bases. DNA of the CDR3: TGTGCCAGCAGCTTGAGGCTCCAACCGAACATTCAGTACTTC. It is translated as CASSLRLQPNIQYF.

This clonotype appeared many times. This sequence joins TRBV12-3 or TRBV12-4 and TRBJ2-2, with 10 positions matching TRBD2. There are 15 residues in the CDR3. V shed 5 bases and J 4 bases; nucleotides not matched to a gene: 4. The CDR3, as DNA: TGTGCCAGCAGTCCGAGCGGGAGGGCCACCGGGGAGCTGTTTTTT. Its translation is CASSPSGRATGELFF.

The V and J genes are TRBV20-1 and TRBJ2-7; TRBD2 matches at 10 bases. The germline V gene has CDR1 DFQATT and CDR2 SNEGSKA (reference sequence). The trim removed 0 bases at V and 5 bases at J, leaving 10 bases unmatched. The length of the CDR3 is 16 residues. CDR3 protein: CSARDIASGSFNEQYF. CDR3 nucleotides: TGCAGTGCTAGAGATATCGCTAGCGGGAGCTTCAACGAGCAGTACTTC.

J is TRBJ1-1 and V is TRBV4-3; D is uncertain. The V gene lost 0 bases and the J gene lost 6 bases, with 11 bases spanning the gap. This CDR3 has 14 residues. Germline CDR1 reads LGHNA; CDR2 reads YSLEER. CDR3 protein: CASSQDSRIPEAFF. The CDR3 region has the DNA TGCGCCAGCAGCCAAGATTCGAGGATCCCTGAAGCTTTCTTT.

Only a few counts were recorded for this clonotype. The chain carries TRBV4-3 and TRBJ2-2; D unresolved. This CDR3 region has 14 residues. Trimming pared 0 bases from V and 4 bases from J, leaving 6 bases between. CDR1 LGHNA and CDR2 YSLEER come from the germline V gene. The CDR3 is CASSQDWPTGELFF. The CDR3 bases are TGCGCCAGCAGCCAAGATTGGCCCACCGGGGAGCTGTTTTTT.

This clonotype was observed a handful of times. V is TRBV10-1 and J is TRBJ2-1; D is undetermined. Germline-derived CDR1 and CDR2 are WNHNN and SYGVQD (reference sequence). CDR3 length equals 14 residues. V was trimmed by 0 bases and J by 3 bases, leaving 6 bases between them. CDR3 in amino acids: CASSESDGYNEQFF. CDR3 DNA: TGCGCCAGCAGTGAGTCTGACGGCTACAATGAGCAGTTCTTC.

V usage is TRBV10-3 and J usage is TRBJ1-4, with 9 bases lining up with TRBD1. Germline V lookup: CDR1 ENHRY, CDR2 SYGVKD. Trimming cost V 4 bases and J 8 bases; bases outside gene matches: 11. The CDR3 runs 16 residues. CDR3 in DNA: TGTGCCATCAGTGGCCAGAAGGACAGGGGCGCCGAAAAACTGTTTTTT. Translated: CAISGQKDRGAEKLFF.

The V and J genes are TRBV27 and TRBJ2-7; D perhaps matches TRBD1 (6 bases). The V gene lost 8 bases and the J gene lost 3 bases, with 14 bases spanning the gap. In germline, CDR1 is MNHEY, CDR2 SMNVEV (reference sequence). This CDR3 has 13 residues. The CDR3 loop is CASVDRDNYEQYF. Here the CDR3 DNA reads TGTGCCAGCGTCGACCGGGACAACTACGAGCAGTACTTC.

This chain uses TRBV24-1 with TRBJ1-6; D ambiguous. The CDR3 has 14 amino acids. The V end lost 3 bases, the J end lost 5 bases, and 7 bases lay between the germline ends. CDR1 and CDR2 (germline): KGHDR, SFDVKD. CDR3: CATSDARNNSPLHF. CDR3 in DNA: TGTGCCACCAGTGATGCCAGGAATAATTCACCCCTCCACTTT.

Many counts were recorded for this clonotype. This chain links TRBV29-1 with TRBJ2-1, with TRBD2 identical over 9 bases. Germline CDR1 and CDR2: SQVTM and ANQGSEA. The V gene end was trimmed by 0 bases and the J gene end by 1 base; junction bases not matched to a gene: 4. The CDR3 extends over 16 amino acids. For the CDR3, the DNA is TGCAGCGTTGAAGATATTAGCGGGAGTTCCTACAATGAGCAGTTCTTC. Residues: CSVEDISGSSYNEQFF.

The genes are TRBV6-5 and TRBJ2-3; perhaps TRBD2 as D (5 bases). CDR1 and CDR2 from the germline V gene are MNHEY and SVGAGI. CDR3 length: 12 residues. The ends were cut back, 5 bases at V and 6 bases at J, with 9 bases in the middle. The CDR3 DNA is TGTGCCAGCAGTAATAGCGTGGATACGCAGTATTTT. This gives the protein CASSNSVDTQYF.